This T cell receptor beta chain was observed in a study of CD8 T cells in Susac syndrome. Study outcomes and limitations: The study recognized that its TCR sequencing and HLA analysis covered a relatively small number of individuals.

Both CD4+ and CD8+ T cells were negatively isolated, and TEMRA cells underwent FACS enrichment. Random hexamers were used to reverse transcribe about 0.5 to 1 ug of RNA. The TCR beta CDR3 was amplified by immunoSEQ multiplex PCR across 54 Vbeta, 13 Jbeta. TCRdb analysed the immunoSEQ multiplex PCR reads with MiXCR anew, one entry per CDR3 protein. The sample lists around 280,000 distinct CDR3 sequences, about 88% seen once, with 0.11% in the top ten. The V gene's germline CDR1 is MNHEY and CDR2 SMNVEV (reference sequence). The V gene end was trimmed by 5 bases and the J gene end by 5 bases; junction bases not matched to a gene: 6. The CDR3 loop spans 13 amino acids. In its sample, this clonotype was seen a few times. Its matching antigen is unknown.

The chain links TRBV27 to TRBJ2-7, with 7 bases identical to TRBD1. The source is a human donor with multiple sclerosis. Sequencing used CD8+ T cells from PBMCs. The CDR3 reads CASSPLTGNEQYF. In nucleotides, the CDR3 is TGTGCCAGCAGTCCGTTGACAGGGAACGAGCAGTACTTC.